The 21 T cell receptor beta chains below come from one sample, sequenced in a study of cytomegalovirus exposure and HLA in healthy donors. The primer mix had 60 Vbeta and 13 Jbeta primers. The assay was immunoSEQ multiplex PCR, and TCRdb's table has in-frame clones only and misses some. The sample carries about 140,000 clones, roughly 77% recorded once. The sequencing sample was made of PBMCs. The receptors shown here come from a male donor in good health and CMV-seronegative.

Of note for this clone: Germline is not matched at one junction end, which may reflect a read error. This chain links TRBV29-1 with TRBJ2-6, with 8 bases identical to TRBD2. The germline V gene encodes CDR1 SQVTM and CDR2 ANQGSEA. CDR3 length: 16 residues. CDR3 region: CSVSGGDPSGANGLTF. In DNA form, the CDR3 reads TGCAGCGTTTCCGGGGGGGACCCTTCTGGGGCCAACGGCCTGACTTTC. Looking up the rest from reference TRBV29-1 and TRBJ2-6 gives the full variable domain: SAVISQKPSRDICQRGTSLTIQCQVDSQVTMMFWYRQQPGQSLTLIATANQGSEATYESGFVIDKFPISRPNLTFSTLTVSNMSPEDSSIYLCSVSGGDPSGANGLTFGAGSRLTVL.

This chain joins TRBV4-2 and TRBJ2-2; D might be TRBD1 (6 bases). Looked up from germline, CDR1 is LGHNA and CDR2 is YNFKEQ. V was clipped by 4 bases and J by 7 bases, with 16 bases between them. The CDR3 totals 15 residues. CDR3 sequence (DNA): TGTGCCAGCAGCCGGTTACAGGGTAATATCGGGGAGCTGTTTTTT. This gives the protein CASSRLQGNIGELFF.

Details on this clone: One end of the junction varies from germline; a read error may be responsible. The chain employs TRBV4-1 and TRBJ1-1; D remains unclear. The CDR3 is 15 amino acids. Germline CDR1 MGHRA, CDR2 YSYEKL. The CDR3 nucleotides are TGCGCCAGCAGACAAGCGTTAAGAGGGTATACTGAAGCTTTCTTT. This translates into CASRQALRGYTEAFF.

The chain couples TRBV7-9 to TRBJ2-5, with 7 positions matching TRBD1. The DNA end is more similar to TRBJ2-7, so the J call may be wrong. Germline assignment: CDR1 SEHNR and CDR2 FQNEAQ (reference sequence). This CDR3 is built from 12 residues. The CDR3 bases are TGTGCCAGCAGCTCGACAGGGTACGAGCAGTACTTC. Encoded protein: CASSSTGYEQYF.

Comment on this clone: At one end the junction does not follow the germline gene, possibly because of a read error. This chain links TRBV10-1 with TRBJ2-2; the D gene is possibly TRBD2 (5 bases). CDR3 length equals 14 residues. Germline-derived CDR1 and CDR2 are WNHNN and SYGVQD (reference sequence). For the CDR3, the DNA is TGCGCCAGCAGTGCCAGGACTGCACACCGGGGAGCTGTTTTT. It yields the protein CASSARTAHRGAVF.

The chain uses TRBV4-3 and TRBJ2-3; 12 bases line up with TRBD2. The CDR3 covers 17 residues. Germline CDR1 LGHNA, CDR2 YSLEER. Germline trimming cut 0 bases from V and 4 bases from J; bases unmatched to any gene: 5. The CDR3 loop is CASSQDRTSGASDTQYF. As DNA, the CDR3 is TGCGCCAGCAGCCAAGATCGGACTAGCGGGGCTTCAGATACGCAGTATTTT.

The rearrangement links TRBV25-1 to TRBJ2-7; D call uncertain. The CDR3 covers 11 residues. Trimming took off 4 bases at V and 7 bases at J, with 8 bases between the two ends. Per the germline V gene, CDR1 is MGHDK and CDR2 is SYGVNS. Written as DNA, the CDR3 is TGTGCCAGCAGTGCCTATTGGGAGCAGTACTTC. Translation: CASSAYWEQYF.

The chain couples TRBV6-5 to TRBJ2-1; a possible D gene is TRBD2 (6 bases). Germline CDR1 reads MNHEY; CDR2 reads SVGAGI. V was pared by 6 bases and J by 9 bases, with 21 bases between. This CDR3 contains 15 residues. The CDR3 loop is CASRPTLTSTIEQFF. Written as DNA, the CDR3 is TGTGCCAGCAGACCGACCTTGACTAGTACCATTGAGCAGTTCTTC.

The chain carries TRBV14 and TRBJ2-3, with TRBD2 matching 9 bases. With V trimmed by 2 bases and J by 3 bases, 6 bases remained unmatched. The germline V gene encodes CDR1 SGHDN and CDR2 FVKESK. The CDR3 is 16 amino acids. CDR3: CASSQWTRGGTDTQYF. The DNA for the CDR3 is TGTGCCAGCAGCCAATGGACGCGGGGGGGGACAGATACGCAGTATTTT.

V gene TRBV6-4 combines with J gene TRBJ2-1; 9 bases fit TRBD2. With V trimmed by 5 bases and J by 3 bases, 5 bases remained unmatched. The CDR3 spans 15 residues. Germline V gives CDR1 MRHNA, CDR2 SNTAGT. The CDR3 sequence is CASSQERGVYNEQFF. The CDR3 region has the DNA TGTGCCAGCAGTCAAGAGCGGGGGGTCTACAATGAGCAGTTCTTC.

The CDR3 sequence: CASGQGMNTEAFF. The CDR3 DNA is TGTGCCAGCGGACAGGGAATGAACACTGAAGCTTTCTTT. V gene TRBV6-1 combines with J gene TRBJ1-1, with TRBD1 matching over 8 bases. Germline V gene lookup returns CDR1 MNHNS and CDR2 SASEGT. The CDR3 is made up of 13 amino acids. Trimming at V came to 8 bases and at J to 0 bases, leaving 2 bases not matched to a gene.

This clone has only one observation. The chain uses TRBV7-9 and TRBJ1-1, with 7 bases aligning to TRBD1. The CDR3 consists of 15 residues. J was trimmed by 0 bases and V by 1 base; bases with no gene match: 2. Per germline, CDR1 SEHNR and CDR2 FQNEAQ (reference sequence). The CDR3 bases are TGTGCCAGCAGCTTAGGGGACAGTCTGAACACTGAAGCTTTCTTT. Its translation: CASSLGDSLNTEAFF.

This chain connects TRBV28 to TRBJ1-4, with a weak D call TRBD1 (6 bases). V gave up 5 bases and J gave up 9 bases, with 28 bases separating them. This CDR3 is built from 18 residues. Germline CDR1 is MDHEN and CDR2 is SYDVKM. The CDR3, as DNA: TGTGCCAGCAGTCTGACCCAACCCACAATCCGAGACAGGAAAAAACTGTTTTTT. Amino acids: CASSLTQPTIRDRKKLFF.

The chain recombines TRBV18 with TRBJ2-2; TRBD1 agrees at 7 bases. This CDR3 is 14 amino acids long. V trimming: 4 bases; J trimming: 4 bases; junction bases outside the gene matches: 3. Germline loops: CDR1 KGHSH, CDR2 LQKENI. CDR3 loop: CASSLNRGTGELFF. The CDR3, as DNA: TGTGCCAGCTCACTAAACAGGGGCACCGGGGAGCTGTTTTTT.

The chain links TRBV9 to TRBJ1-3; D ambiguous. CDR1 SGDLS and CDR2 YYNGEE come from the germline V gene. CDR3 length: 18 amino acids. The V end lost 0 bases, the J end lost 2 bases, and 18 bases lay between the germline ends. The CDR3 loop reads CASSVARSGVRPGNTIYF. The CDR3 DNA reads TGTGCCAGCAGCGTAGCCCGGTCGGGAGTGCGGCCTGGAAACACCATATATTTT.

The rearrangement uses TRBV15 and TRBJ2-7; 10 bases map to TRBD2. The length of the CDR3 is 16 residues. V lost 1 base and J lost 3; bases outside the gene matches: 6. Germline assignment: CDR1 LNHNV and CDR2 YYDKDF (reference sequence). CDR3 protein: CATSRGPGTSDYEQYF. In nucleotides, the CDR3 is TGTGCCACCAGCAGAGGTCCCGGGACTAGCGACTACGAGCAGTACTTC.

The J gene is TRBJ2-2, the V gene TRBV6-5; perhaps TRBD2 as D (7 bases). The V end lost 5 bases, the J end lost 7 bases, and 14 bases lay between the germline ends. The CDR3 has 14 residues. CDR1 is MNHEY and CDR2 is SVGAGI in the germline V gene. The CDR3 DNA follows: TGTGCCAGCAGTAAGGGGGGGGTAGGCGGGGAGCTGTTTTTT. This encodes CASSKGGVGGELFF.

V is TRBV10-3 and J is TRBJ2-7, with 8 nucleotides matching TRBD1. There are 13 residues in the CDR3. CDR1 and CDR2 (germline): ENHRY, SYGVKD. V trimming: 6 bases; J trimming: 3 bases; junction bases outside the gene matches: 4. In DNA form, the CDR3 reads TGTGCCATCAGAGAGACAGGGGACTACGAGCAGTACTTC. The encoded protein is CAIRETGDYEQYF.

The chain links TRBV9 to TRBJ2-3, with 14 bases matching TRBD2. The CDR3 covers 14 residues. The germline V gene encodes CDR1 SGDLS and CDR2 YYNGEE. The V and J ends lost 7 bases and 5 bases, in that order; junction bases with no gene match: 3. The CDR3: CASGTSGRGDTQYF. The CDR3 nucleotides are TGTGCCAGCGGGACTAGCGGGAGAGGAGATACGCAGTATTTT.

This rearrangement joins TRBV29-1 to TRBJ2-2, with 7 bases that match TRBD2. Trimming cost V 8 bases and J 4 bases; bases outside gene matches: 13. Germline CDR1 SQVTM, CDR2 ANQGSEA. The CDR3 sequence is 15 residues long. This CDR3 is CSLGGDSRGTGELFF. The CDR3 DNA reads TGCAGCCTGGGGGGGGACTCTCGGGGCACCGGGGAGCTGTTTTTT.

This clone appeared a few times. The junction shows a germline mismatch at one end, possibly a read error. The chain carries TRBV7-7 and TRBJ2-5, with 13 bases that match TRBD2. In germline, CDR1 is SSHAT, CDR2 FNYEAQ (reference sequence). The CDR3 sequence is 16 residues long. CDR3 coding DNA: TGTGCTAGCAGCTCTACTAGCGGGGGGGCCCAGGAGACCCAGTACTTC. It codes for CASSSTSGGAQETQYF.